This T cell receptor (beta chain) was recorded in a study of a mutant IDH1 vaccine in newly diagnosed glioma. Study at large: Every participant had undergone radiotherapy, temozolomide, or both before, and most underwent both.

Time point defined: baseline, week 1 (first vaccination visit). Indicated treatment: pre-vaccination baseline after standard-of-care therapy. New IDH1-mutant, ATRX-lost WHO grade 3 or 4 astrocytomas occurred in donors. There are 15 residues in the CDR3. Trimming cost V 6 bases and J 8 bases; bases outside gene matches: 13. Germline CDR1 MDHEN, CDR2 SYDVKM. Profiling relied on immunoSEQ multiplex PCR, and the TCRdb table lists in-frame clones only, not all of them. Of over 80,000 clones detected, roughly 90% appear once; the ten largest clones hold under 0.65%. In this sample, this clone turned up once.

The receptor was isolated from a woman aged 45-59 years with glioma. The specimen comprised PBMCs, sampled from a glioma patient treated with radiotherapy, temozolomide or both. The chain is built from TRBV28 and TRBJ1-2; 9 bases fit TRBD1. CDR3 region: CASSRLGQGRGGYTF. In DNA, the CDR3 is TGTGCCAGCAGCCGTCTCGGACAGGGGAGAGGCGGCTACACCTTC.